This T cell receptor (beta chain) was profiled in a study of blood T cell repertoires in COVID-19. For the study at large: From the United States, Italy and Spain came samples of acute and convalescent COVID-19. From T cells, B-cell-depleted T cells, or PBMCs came the material, which was cDNA or gDNA.

In the authors' workflow: By means of reference gene primer amplification, nucleated cell counts were estimated. Sequencing used immunoSEQ multiplex PCR; TCRdb keeps in-frame clones, though not all of them. The DNA was the basis for D and trimming; V, J and clone size are from that table. Seen here are around 210,000 clones, over 75% observed once, and the top ten hold 18%. Per the germline V gene, CDR1 is MDHEN and CDR2 is SYDVKM. The CDR3 is 17 residues long. The V gene lost 5 bases and the J gene lost 8 bases, with 24 bases spanning the gap. This clone is a singleton in its sample. The sequencing input was peripheral blood. J is TRBJ1-4 and V is TRBV28; D might be TRBD1 (5 bases). The TCR comes from a middle-aged man with COVID-19, enrolled during active disease. Written as DNA, the CDR3 is TGTGCCAGCAGTCCTCCGATGGGGCAGGGAAGGTGGGAAAAACTGTTTTTT. Its protein product is CASSPPMGQGRWEKLFF.